The 26 T cell receptor beta chains presented below share a single source sample, sequenced in a study of cytomegalovirus exposure and HLA in healthy donors. The PCR was carried out with 60 Vbeta primers and 13 Jbeta primers. This table comes from immunoSEQ multiplex PCR, and its TCRdb copy is limited to in-frame clones, with some not included. The sample holds approximately 95,000 clones, around 81% seen once. The specimen was PBMCs. These receptor sequences come from an older woman in good health and CMV-seropositive.

This rearrangement joins TRBV14 to TRBJ2-3; D not resolved. Germline lookup yields CDR1 SGHDN and CDR2 FVKESK. Trimming took 5 bases from V and 7 from J, leaving 7 bases between them. The CDR3 is 11 amino acids. The CDR3: CASSTGNTQYF. As DNA, the CDR3 is TGTGCCAGCAGCACCGGTAATACGCAGTATTTT.

The gene calls are TRBV6-5 and TRBJ2-7; 11 nucleotides agree with TRBD2. V lost 7 bases to trimming and J lost 1 base; unmatched junction nucleotides: 3. CDR1 is MNHEY and CDR2 is SVGAGI in the germline V gene. The CDR3 spans 14 residues. The CDR3 nucleotides read TGTGCCAGCACTCTAGCGGGAGGATCCTACGAGCAGTACTTC. It yields the protein CASTLAGGSYEQYF.

This rearrangement joins TRBV7-9 to TRBJ2-6; TRBD1 agrees at 7 bases. CDR3 length: 14 residues. The germline V gene encodes CDR1 SEHNR and CDR2 FQNEAQ (reference sequence). Trimming at V came to 7 bases and at J to 4 bases, leaving 4 bases not matched to a gene. DNA for the CDR3: TGTGCCAGCACCAAGGGGGCGGGGGCCAACGTCCTGACTTTC. It encodes CASTKGAGANVLTF.

The rearrangement joins TRBV6-6 to TRBJ2-7; 10 bases line up with TRBD2. The CDR3 contains 15 residues. CDR1 and CDR2 (germline): MNHNY, SVGAGI (reference sequence). V lost 2 bases to trimming and J lost 7 bases; unmatched junction nucleotides: 8. The CDR3: CASSYPSGRAGEQYF. In DNA form, the CDR3 reads TGTGCCAGCAGTTACCCCAGCGGGAGGGCGGGGGAGCAGTACTTC.

The chain recombines TRBV7-2 with TRBJ1-2; D possibly corresponds to TRBD1 (5 bases). This CDR3 comprises 15 residues. The germline V and J ends were trimmed by 4 bases and 4 bases, with 16 bases remaining between them. Germline CDR1 is SGHTA and CDR2 is FQGNSA. In DNA, the CDR3 is TGTGCCAGCAGCTCGCGACAGATCCTTGGCTATGGCTACACCTTC. Its translation: CASSSRQILGYGYTF.

Turning to this clone: A junction end diverges from the germline sequence, so it may reflect a read error. This chain links TRBV7-7 with TRBJ1-1; D call uncertain. Germline values: CDR1 SSHAT, CDR2 FNYEAQ (reference sequence). The CDR3 consists of 13 residues. This CDR3 reads CASSLEPNTEAFF. The CDR3 nucleotides read TGTGCTAGCAGCTTAGAGCCCAACACTGAAGCTTTCTTT.

This clone occurred a few times. The V call is TRBV6-5, the J call TRBJ1-3, with D possibly TRBD1 on 6 matching bases. This CDR3 is 13 amino acids long. V lost 4 bases, J lost 2 bases, and 6 bases lay in between. Germline V gene data show CDR1 as MNHEY and CDR2 as SVGAGI. The CDR3 reads CASSSGAGNTIYF. CDR3 bases: TGTGCCAGCAGTTCAGGGGCTGGAAACACCATATATTTT.

This clone appeared a single time. CDR3 protein: CASSSNRGSNEQFF. In nucleotides, the CDR3 is TGTGCCAGCAGCTCAAATCGGGGATCGAATGAGCAGTTCTTC. The gene calls are TRBV7-3 and TRBJ2-1, with TRBD2 as a possible D gene (5 bases). V was trimmed by 4 bases and J by 7 bases, leaving 14 bases between them. Per germline, CDR1 SGHTA and CDR2 FQGTGA. The CDR3 sequence is 14 residues long.

V gene TRBV2 combines with J gene TRBJ1-2; 7 bases are shared with TRBD1. CDR3 size: 13 residues. V shed 6 bases, J shed 2 bases, and the junction held 3 bases outside the gene matches. Germline V CDR1 and CDR2: SNHLY, FYNNEI. The CDR3 sequence: CASREDRNYGYTF. The CDR3 nucleotides read TGTGCCAGCAGGGAGGACAGGAACTATGGCTACACCTTC. Drawing the rest from reference TRBV2 and TRBJ1-2, the complete variable domain is EPEVTQTPSHQVTQMGQEVILRCVPISNHLYFYWYRQILGQKVEFLVSFYNNEISEKSEIFDDQFSVERPDGSNFTLKIRSTKLEDSAMYFCASREDRNYGYTFGSGTRLTVV.

This clone was detected once. The gene calls are TRBV9 and TRBJ2-3, with TRBD2 matching 7 bases. The V segment lost 4 bases and the J segment 4 bases; nucleotides outside the gene matches: 6. The CDR3 contains 14 residues. Per germline, CDR1 SGDLS and CDR2 YYNGEE. CDR3 sequence reads: CASSLRLAPDTQYF. The DNA of the CDR3 is TGTGCCAGCAGCCTCAGACTAGCTCCAGATACGCAGTATTTT.

This chain connects TRBV11-3 to TRBJ2-7; 7 bases align to TRBD1. The germline CDR1 and CDR2 sequences are SGHNT and YENEEA. The CDR3 contains 17 residues. V was pared by 1 base and J by 0 bases, with 9 bases of the junction left unmatched. CDR3: CASSLGAGTDSSYEQYF. CDR3 bases: TGTGCCAGCAGCTTAGGAGCTGGGACAGATAGCTCCTACGAGCAGTACTTC. The complete variable domain, with remaining parts taken from reference TRBV11-3 and TRBJ2-7, reads EAGVVQSPRYKIIEKKQPVAFWCNPISGHNTLYWYLQNLGQGPELLIRYENEEAVDDSQLPKDRFSAERLKGVDSTLKIQPAELGDSAVYLCASSLGAGTDSSYEQYFGPGTRLTVT.

The chain employs TRBV18 and TRBJ2-5, with a weak D call TRBD1 (5 bases). The V end was cut by 0 bases, the J end by 5 bases, with 22 bases between. From germline, CDR1 is KGHSH and CDR2 LQKENI. The CDR3 totals 18 residues. CDR3 sequence reads: CASSPPDVWQGERETQYF. CDR3 bases: TGTGCCAGCTCACCACCGGATGTTTGGCAGGGCGAAAGGGAGACCCAGTACTTC.

This clone has just a few counts. This sequence joins TRBV5-6 and TRBJ2-1, with D hard to call. CDR3 length: 13 residues. V lost 5 bases and J lost 6, with 12 bases in between. Germline V lookup: CDR1 SGHDT, CDR2 YYEEEE. In nucleotides, the CDR3 is TGTGCCAGCAGTTTCGACTCCATCAATGAGCAGTTCTTC. This sequence encodes CASSFDSINEQFF.

This clone was found a few times. J is TRBJ2-3 and V is TRBV7-2; 9 bases match TRBD1. V lost 4 bases to trimming and J lost 1 base; unmatched junction nucleotides: 3. The CDR3 runs 15 residues. CDR1 SGHTA and CDR2 FQGNSA come from the germline V gene. The chain's CDR3 is CASSSRQGGTDTQYF. Written as DNA, the CDR3 is TGTGCCAGCAGCTCTCGACAGGGGGGCACAGATACGCAGTATTTT.

This clone was found a few times. The chain combines TRBV10-3 with TRBJ2-7; D may be TRBD1 (6 bases). Trimming removed 2 bases at V and 3 bases at J, with 17 bases between. The CDR3 totals 16 residues. Germline V gives CDR1 ENHRY, CDR2 SYGVKD. In nucleotides, the CDR3 is TGTGCCATCAGTGAGGGTGCTCGACAGGCAAACTACGAGCAGTACTTC. This sequence encodes CAISEGARQANYEQYF.

The V call is TRBV19, the J call TRBJ1-5; TRBD1 agrees at 9 bases. This CDR3 comprises 16 residues. From germline, CDR1 is LNHDA and CDR2 SQIVND (reference sequence). Trimming at V came to 4 bases and at J to 1 base, leaving 5 bases not matched to a gene. CDR3 coding DNA: TGTGCCAGTAGTACGATGGGACAGGGAAGCAATCAGCCCCAGCATTTT. Residues: CASSTMGQGSNQPQHF.

The CDR3 loop is CASSLARYRGQDGYTF. The CDR3 region has the DNA TGTGCCAGCAGCTTGGCCAGGTACAGGGGGCAGGATGGCTACACCTTC. The V gene is TRBV5-4, the J gene TRBJ1-2; 9 bases align to TRBD1. The J segment lost 6 bases and the V segment lost 0 bases, leaving 9 bases of the junction unmatched. Per the germline V gene, CDR1 is SGHNT and CDR2 is YYREEE (reference sequence). This CDR3 contains 16 residues.

The chain couples TRBV14 to TRBJ2-7; TRBD2 aligns across 13 bases. This CDR3 spans 15 amino acids. With 3 bases clipped from V and 3 bases from J, the junction kept 2 bases outside the gene matches. CDR1 is SGHDN, CDR2 FVKESK, per germline. CDR3 residues: CASSHWTSGSYEQYF. As DNA, the CDR3 is TGTGCCAGCAGCCACTGGACTAGCGGGAGCTACGAGCAGTACTTC. The whole variable domain, filled in from reference TRBV14 and TRBJ2-7, reads EAGVTQFPSHSVIEKGQTVTLRCDPISGHDNLYWYRRVMGKEIKFLLHFVKESKQDESGMPNNRFLAERTGGTYSTLKVQPAELEDSGVYFCASSHWTSGSYEQYFGPGTRLTVT.

The table lists this clone with a few counts. The chain couples TRBV28 to TRBJ1-4, with a tentative D call TRBD1 (6 bases). Per germline, CDR1 MDHEN and CDR2 SYDVKM. Trimming removed 4 bases at V and 2 bases at J, with 17 bases between. This CDR3 is 17 amino acids long. CDR3 loop: CASSSWTQGVTNEKLFF. The CDR3 DNA follows: TGTGCCAGCAGTTCGTGGACACAGGGCGTGACTAATGAAAAACTGTTTTTT.

The CDR3 nucleotides are TGTGCCAGCAGCTTAGTTACTCGAGACACAGATACGCAGTATTTT. Protein sequence: CASSLVTRDTDTQYF. The chain combines TRBV7-9 with TRBJ2-3, with unresolved D. The CDR3 length is 15 residues. Germline lookup yields CDR1 SEHNR and CDR2 FQNEAQ (reference sequence). The V end lost 1 base, the J end lost 2 bases, and 10 bases lay between the germline ends.

The chain couples TRBV19 to TRBJ2-7; possible D gene TRBD1, 6 bases. This CDR3 has 14 amino acids. CDR1 LNHDA and CDR2 SQIVND come from the germline V gene (reference sequence). V lost 4 bases to trimming and J lost 3 bases, with 13 bases between them. CDR3 sequence (DNA): TGTGCCAGTAGTACCCTCGGGACATACTACGAGCAGTACTTC. Its translation: CASSTLGTYYEQYF. The entire variable domain, with the rest obtained from reference TRBV19 and TRBJ2-7, is as follows: DGGITQSPKYLFRKEGQNVTLSCEQNLNHDAMYWYRQDPGQGLRLIYYSQIVNDFQKGDIAEGYSVSREKKESFPLTVTSAQKNPTAFYLCASSTLGTYYEQYFGPGTRLTVT.

V and J are TRBV7-9 and TRBJ1-4; 8 bases line up with TRBD1. The CDR3 extends over 18 amino acids. Germline CDR1 SEHNR, CDR2 FQNEAQ (reference sequence). The J segment lost 4 bases and the V segment lost 5 bases, leaving 15 bases of the junction unmatched. The CDR3 bases are TGTGCCAGCAGCCCGGGACAGGCCCTAGTTGGGGATAATGAAAAACTGTTTTTT. It yields the protein CASSPGQALVGDNEKLFF.

The rearrangement links TRBV28 to TRBJ1-2; 7 bases are shared with TRBD1. The J segment lost 3 bases and the V segment lost 3 bases, leaving 10 bases of the junction unmatched. Per the germline V gene, CDR1 is MDHEN and CDR2 is SYDVKM. The CDR3 is 16 amino acids. As DNA, the CDR3 is TGTGCCAGCAGTTTCCGTGGGACAGCCGAAGACTATGGCTACACCTTC. Protein product: CASSFRGTAEDYGYTF.

The V gene is TRBV7-6, the J gene TRBJ2-5; D unclear. The V and J ends lost 1 base and 3 bases respectively, with 12 bases between them. CDR1 is SGHVS, CDR2 FNYEAQ, per germline. The CDR3 runs to 15 residues. CDR3 sequence (DNA): TGTGCCAGCAGCTTAGATGCGGTCAGAAAAGAGACCCAGTACTTC. This translates into CASSLDAVRKETQYF.

This chain joins TRBV7-2 and TRBJ2-1; 10 positions agree with TRBD2. This CDR3 spans 17 amino acids. From germline, CDR1 is SGHTA and CDR2 FQGNSA. V dropped 1 base and J dropped 2; count of bases not matched to a gene: 5. The CDR3 protein is CASSLVPTSGTYNEQFF. CDR3 sequence (DNA): TGTGCCAGCAGCTTAGTCCCAACTAGCGGGACCTACAATGAGCAGTTCTTC.

The chain combines TRBV9 with TRBJ2-1, with 7 bases that match TRBD2. After removal of 4 bases from V and 4 bases from J, the junction contained 11 bases not matched to a gene. The germline gives CDR1 SGDLS, CDR2 YYNGEE. The CDR3 is 16 amino acids. The CDR3 is CASSSLGGGTYNEQFF. CDR3 nucleotide sequence: TGTGCCAGCAGCTCTTTGGGGGGAGGGACGTACAATGAGCAGTTCTTC.